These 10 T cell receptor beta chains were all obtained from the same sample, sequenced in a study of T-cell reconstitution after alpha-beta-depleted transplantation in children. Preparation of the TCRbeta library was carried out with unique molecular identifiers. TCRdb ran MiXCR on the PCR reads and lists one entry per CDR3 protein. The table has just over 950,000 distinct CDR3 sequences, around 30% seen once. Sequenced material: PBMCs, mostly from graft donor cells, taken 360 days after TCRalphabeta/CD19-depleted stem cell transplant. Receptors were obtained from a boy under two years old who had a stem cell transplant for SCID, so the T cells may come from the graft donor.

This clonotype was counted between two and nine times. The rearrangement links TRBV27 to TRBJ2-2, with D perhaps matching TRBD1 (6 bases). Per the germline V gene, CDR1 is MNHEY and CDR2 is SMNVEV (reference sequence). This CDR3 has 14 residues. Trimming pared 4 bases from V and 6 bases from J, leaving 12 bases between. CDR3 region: CASSSTQGPGELFF. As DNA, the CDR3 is TGTGCCAGCAGTTCGACACAGGGTCCCGGGGAGCTGTTTTTT.

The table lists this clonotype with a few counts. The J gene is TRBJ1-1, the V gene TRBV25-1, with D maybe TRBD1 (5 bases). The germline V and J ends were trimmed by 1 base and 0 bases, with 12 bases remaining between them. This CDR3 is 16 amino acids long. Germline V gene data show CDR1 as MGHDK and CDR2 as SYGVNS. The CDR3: CASSECPTDMNTEAFF. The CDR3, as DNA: TGTGCCAGCAGTGAATGCCCGACAGATATGAACACTGAAGCTTTCTTT. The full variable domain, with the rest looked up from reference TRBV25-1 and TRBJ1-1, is EADIYQTPRYLVIGTGKKITLECSQTMGHDKMYWYQQDPGMELHLIHYSYGVNSTEKGDLSSESTVSRIRTEHFPLTLESARPSHTSQYLCASSECPTDMNTEAFFGQGTRLTVV.

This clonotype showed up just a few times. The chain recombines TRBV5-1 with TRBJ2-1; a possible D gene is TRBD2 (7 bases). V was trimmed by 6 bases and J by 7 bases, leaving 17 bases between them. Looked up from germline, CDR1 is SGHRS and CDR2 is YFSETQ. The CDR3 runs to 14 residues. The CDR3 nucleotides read TGCGCCAGCATGCGATCGGGGGGCGGGAATGAGCAGTTCTTC. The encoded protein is CASMRSGGGNEQFF.

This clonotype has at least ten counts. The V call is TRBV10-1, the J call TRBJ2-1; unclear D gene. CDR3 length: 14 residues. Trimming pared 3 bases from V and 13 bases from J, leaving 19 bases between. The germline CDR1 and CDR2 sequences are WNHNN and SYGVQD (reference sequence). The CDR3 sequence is CASSESGIGLGQFF. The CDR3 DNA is TGCGCCAGCAGTGAAAGTGGTATCGGCCTAGGCCAGTTCTTC.

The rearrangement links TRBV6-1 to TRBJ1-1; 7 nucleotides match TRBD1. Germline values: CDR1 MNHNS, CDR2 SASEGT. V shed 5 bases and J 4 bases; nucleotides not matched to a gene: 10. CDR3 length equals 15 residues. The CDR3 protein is CASSTRQGGPTEAFF. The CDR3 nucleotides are TGTGCCAGCAGTACGAGACAGGGAGGTCCCACTGAAGCTTTCTTT.

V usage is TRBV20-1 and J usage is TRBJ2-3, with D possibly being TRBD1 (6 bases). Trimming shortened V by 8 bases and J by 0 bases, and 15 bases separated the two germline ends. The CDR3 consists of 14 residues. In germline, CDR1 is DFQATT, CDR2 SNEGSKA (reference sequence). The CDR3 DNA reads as TGCAGTACGGACAGTACGCCTAGCACAGATACGCAGTATTTT. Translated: CSTDSTPSTDTQYF.

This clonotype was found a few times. The CDR3 loop reads CATSDQINNEQFF. The CDR3 DNA sequence: TGTGCCACCAGTGACCAGATAAATAATGAGCAGTTCTTC. V and J are TRBV24-1 and TRBJ2-1; no clear D gene. This CDR3 contains 13 residues. V gave up 4 bases and J gave up 7 bases, with 10 bases separating them. The V gene's germline CDR1 is KGHDR and CDR2 SFDVKD.

The chain's CDR3 is CASSQVFQGNHEQYF. The CDR3 nucleotides are TGTGCCAGCAGCCAAGTCTTTCAGGGTAACCACGAGCAGTACTTC. V usage is TRBV4-2 and J usage is TRBJ2-7, with D perhaps TRBD1 (5 bases). V was cut by 1 base and J by 5 bases, with 15 bases left in between. From germline, CDR1 is LGHNA and CDR2 YNFKEQ. The CDR3 runs 15 residues.

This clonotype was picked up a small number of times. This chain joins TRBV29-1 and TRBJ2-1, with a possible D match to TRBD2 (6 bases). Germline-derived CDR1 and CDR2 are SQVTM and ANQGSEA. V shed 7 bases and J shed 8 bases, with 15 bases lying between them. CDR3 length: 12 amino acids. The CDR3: CSGGDRRDEQFF. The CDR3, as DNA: TGCAGCGGCGGGGATCGCCGGGATGAGCAGTTCTTC.

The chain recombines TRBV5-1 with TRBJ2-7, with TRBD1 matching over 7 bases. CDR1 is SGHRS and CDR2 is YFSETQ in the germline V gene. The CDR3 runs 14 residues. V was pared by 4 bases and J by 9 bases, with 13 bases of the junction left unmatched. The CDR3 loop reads CASSETGYPGGQYF. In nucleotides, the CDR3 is TGCGCCAGCAGCGAGACAGGGTATCCCGGAGGGCAGTACTTC.